This T cell receptor beta chain stems from a study of blood T cell repertoires in COVID-19. The overall study: T cells, B-cell-depleted T cells, or PBMCs provided the cDNA or gDNA that served as material.

V lost 3 bases to trimming and J lost 11 bases; unmatched junction nucleotides: 6. CDR1 is WSHSY and CDR2 is SAAADI in the germline V gene. This CDR3 has 12 residues. Authors' analysis steps: Counts of nucleated cells, estimated from reference gene primer amplification, were obtained. The table came from immunoSEQ multiplex PCR; TCRdb's copy has only in-frame clones and leaves some out. That table supplies the V and J calls and clone size; D and trimming were determined from the DNA. The table records 150,000 to 200,000 clones, 84% of them present only once. The rearrangement joins TRBV10-2 to TRBJ1-1; TRBD1 matches 7 bases. The TCR sequence derives from a human donor in a cohort sampled during active COVID-19. Input material: peripheral blood. CDR3 DNA: TGCGCCAGCAGTGATTGGAGGGGACAGGCTTTCTTT. This encodes CASSDWRGQAFF.